What follows is one T cell receptor (beta chain) and its context. Repertoires were generated with immunoSEQ multiplex PCR, while TCRdb's copy carries only in-frame clones and drops some. Altogether some 100,000 clones are present, over 80% being singletons, with the ten largest covering around 7.5%. The sample originates from a study of T cell responses to AZD1222 COVID-19 vaccine. The V and J ends lost 3 bases and 4 bases respectively, with 15 bases between them. CDR3 length equals 15 residues. Germline lookup yields CDR1 MNHNS and CDR2 SASEGT. This sequence originates from an adult in good health. The material was peripheral blood, obtained on day 0 of AZD1222 vaccination. This chain joins TRBV6-1 and TRBJ2-5, with no clear D. This chain's CDR3 is CASSDHEGFVETQYF. The CDR3 DNA reads TGTGCCAGCAGTGATCATGAAGGTTTTGTAGAGACCCAGTACTTC.